This entry is about one T cell receptor beta chain. Antigen specificity is unknown. Germline loops: CDR1 SGHVS, CDR2 FQNEAQ. The CDR3 is 16 residues long. This record comes from a study of T cells expressing NK-cell markers. Study as a whole: Eight donors were sequenced, seven testing HCMV-seropositive and one testing seronegative. Study-level findings and limits: In a few donors, these clonotypes also led the CD3+CD56-NKG2C+ fraction.

What made the TCR beta cDNA was 5'RACE template switching with UMIs. TCRdb reprocessed the 5' RACE reads and keeps a single row for each CDR3 protein, giving no DNA. Listed are about 180,000 distinct CDR3 sequences; 20% falls within the top ten. Sequenced: blood T cells: a sorted CD56 or NKG2C T cell subset, CD4+ or CD8+ T cells, or bulk PBMC T cells (not recorded which). The V call is TRBV7-8, the J call TRBJ2-5; the D call from TCRdb, TRBD1, cannot be confirmed without DNA. The TCR sequence derives from a man between 18 and 69 years old in good health. The CDR3 sequence: CASSSEPGGFQETQYF. The whole variable domain, filled in from reference TRBV7-8 and TRBJ2-5, reads GAGVSQSPRYKVAKRGQDVALRCDPISGHVSLFWYQQALGQGPEFLTYFQNEAQLDKSGLPSDRFFAERPEGSVSTLKIQRTQQEDSAVYLCASSSEPGGFQETQYFGPGTRLLVL.